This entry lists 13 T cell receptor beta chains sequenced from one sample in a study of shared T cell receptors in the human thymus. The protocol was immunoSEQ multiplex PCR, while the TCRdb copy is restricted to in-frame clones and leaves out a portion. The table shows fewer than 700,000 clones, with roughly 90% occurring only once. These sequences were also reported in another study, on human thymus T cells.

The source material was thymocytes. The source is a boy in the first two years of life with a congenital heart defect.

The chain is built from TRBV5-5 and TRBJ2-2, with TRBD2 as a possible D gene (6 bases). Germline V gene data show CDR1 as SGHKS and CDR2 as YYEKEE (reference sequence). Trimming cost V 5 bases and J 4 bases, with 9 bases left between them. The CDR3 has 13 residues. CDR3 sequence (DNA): TGTGCCAGCAGTCTGGGGGGCACCGGGGAGCTGTTTTTT. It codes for CASSLGGTGELFF.

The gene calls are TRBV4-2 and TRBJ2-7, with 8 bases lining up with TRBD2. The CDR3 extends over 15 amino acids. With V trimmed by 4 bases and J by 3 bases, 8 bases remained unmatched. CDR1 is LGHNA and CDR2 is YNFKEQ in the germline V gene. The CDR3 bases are TGTGCCAGCAGCCTCCCCGGCCTAGCGGGCTACGAGCAGTACTTC. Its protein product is CASSLPGLAGYEQYF.

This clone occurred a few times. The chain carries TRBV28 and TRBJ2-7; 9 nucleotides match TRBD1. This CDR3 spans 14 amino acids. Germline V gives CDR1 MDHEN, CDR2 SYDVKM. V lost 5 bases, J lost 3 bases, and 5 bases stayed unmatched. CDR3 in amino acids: CASSLDRGFYEQYF. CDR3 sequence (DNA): TGTGCCAGCAGTCTCGACAGGGGGTTCTACGAGCAGTACTTC.

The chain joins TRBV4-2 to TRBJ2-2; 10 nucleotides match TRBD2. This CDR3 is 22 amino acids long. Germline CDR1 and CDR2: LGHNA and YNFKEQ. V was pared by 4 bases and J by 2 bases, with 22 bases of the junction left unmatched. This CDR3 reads CASSLADERSGRTTTNTGELFF. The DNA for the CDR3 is TGTGCCAGCAGCCTAGCGGACGAGCGTAGCGGGAGGACGACGACAAACACCGGGGAGCTGTTTTTT.

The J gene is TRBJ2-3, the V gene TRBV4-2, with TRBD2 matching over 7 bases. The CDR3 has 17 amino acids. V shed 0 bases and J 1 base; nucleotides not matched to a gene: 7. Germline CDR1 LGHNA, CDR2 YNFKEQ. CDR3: CASSQDRGRARTDTQYF. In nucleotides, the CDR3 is TGTGCCAGCAGCCAAGATCGTGGGAGGGCCCGCACAGATACGCAGTATTTT.

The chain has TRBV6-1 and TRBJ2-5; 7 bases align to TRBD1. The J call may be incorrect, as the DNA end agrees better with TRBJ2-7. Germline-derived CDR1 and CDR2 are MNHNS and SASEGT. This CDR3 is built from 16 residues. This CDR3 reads CASSEEGGWGPYEQYF. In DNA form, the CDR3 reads TGTGCCAGCAGTGAAGAAGGGGGCTGGGGTCCCTACGAGCAGTACTTC.

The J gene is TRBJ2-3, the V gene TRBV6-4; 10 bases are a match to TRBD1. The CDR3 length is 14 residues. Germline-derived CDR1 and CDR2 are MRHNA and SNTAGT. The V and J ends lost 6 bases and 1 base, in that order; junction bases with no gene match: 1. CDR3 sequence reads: CASRTGGRTDTQYF. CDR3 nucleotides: TGTGCCAGCAGGACAGGGGGCCGCACAGATACGCAGTATTTT.

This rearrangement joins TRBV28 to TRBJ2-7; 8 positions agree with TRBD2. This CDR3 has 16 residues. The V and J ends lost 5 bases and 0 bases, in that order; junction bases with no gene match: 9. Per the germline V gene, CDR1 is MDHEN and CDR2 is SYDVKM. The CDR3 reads CASSLPGLGFSYEQYF. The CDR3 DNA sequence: TGTGCCAGCAGTCTTCCGGGACTAGGGTTCTCCTACGAGCAGTACTTC.

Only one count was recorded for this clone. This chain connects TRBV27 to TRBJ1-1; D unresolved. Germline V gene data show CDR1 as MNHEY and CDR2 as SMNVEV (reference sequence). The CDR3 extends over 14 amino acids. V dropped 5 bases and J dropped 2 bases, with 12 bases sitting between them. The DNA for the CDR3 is TGTGCCAGCAGTACAAACAGCATAAACACTGAAGCTTTCTTT. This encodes CASSTNSINTEAFF.

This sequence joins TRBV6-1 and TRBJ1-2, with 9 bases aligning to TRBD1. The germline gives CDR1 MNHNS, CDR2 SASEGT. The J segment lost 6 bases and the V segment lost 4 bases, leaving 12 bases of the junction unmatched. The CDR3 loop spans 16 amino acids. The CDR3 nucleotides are TGTGCCAGCAGTGGACCTCAGGACAGGGGAGTACATGGCTACACCTTC. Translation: CASSGPQDRGVHGYTF.

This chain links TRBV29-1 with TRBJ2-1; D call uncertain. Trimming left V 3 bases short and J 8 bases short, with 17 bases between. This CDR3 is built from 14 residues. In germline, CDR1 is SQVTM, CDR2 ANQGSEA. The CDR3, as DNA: TGCAGCGTTGATGGAGTGACGCAGAGCCATGAGCAGTTCTTC. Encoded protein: CSVDGVTQSHEQFF.

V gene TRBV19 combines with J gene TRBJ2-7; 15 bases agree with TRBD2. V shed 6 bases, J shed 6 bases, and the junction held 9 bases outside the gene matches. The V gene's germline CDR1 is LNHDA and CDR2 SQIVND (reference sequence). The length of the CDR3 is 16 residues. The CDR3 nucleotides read TGTGCCAGTAGCCCGGGGACTAGCGGGAGGACCGGCGAGCAGTACTTC. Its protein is CASSPGTSGRTGEQYF.

The CDR3: CASSPLGLAGGELFF. CDR3 sequence (DNA): TGTGCCAGCTCACCCCTCGGACTAGCGGGAGGGGAGCTGTTTTTT. The chain combines TRBV18 with TRBJ2-2, with 12 bases that match TRBD2. Germline trimming cut 3 bases from V and 8 bases from J; bases unmatched to any gene: 4. CDR1 is KGHSH and CDR2 is LQKENI in the germline V gene. This CDR3 has 15 amino acids.